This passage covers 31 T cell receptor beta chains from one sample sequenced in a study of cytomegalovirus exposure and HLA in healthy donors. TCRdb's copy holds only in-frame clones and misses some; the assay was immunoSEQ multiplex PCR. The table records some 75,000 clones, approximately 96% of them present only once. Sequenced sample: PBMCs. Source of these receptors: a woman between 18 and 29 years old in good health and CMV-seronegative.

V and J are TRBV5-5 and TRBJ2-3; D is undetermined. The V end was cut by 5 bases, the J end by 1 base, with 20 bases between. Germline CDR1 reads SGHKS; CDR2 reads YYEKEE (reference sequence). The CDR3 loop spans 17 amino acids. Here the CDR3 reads CASRLEESGLRTDTQYF. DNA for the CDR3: TGTGCCAGCAGGCTGGAAGAGTCCGGGTTGCGCACAGATACGCAGTATTTT.

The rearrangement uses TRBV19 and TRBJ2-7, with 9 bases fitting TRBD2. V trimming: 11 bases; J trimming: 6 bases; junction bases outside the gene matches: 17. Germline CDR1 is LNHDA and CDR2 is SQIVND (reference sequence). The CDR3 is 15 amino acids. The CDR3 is CASSSGAGGEGEQYF. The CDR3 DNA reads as TGTGCCTCCTCGAGTGGAGCGGGAGGCGAGGGCGAGCAGTACTTC. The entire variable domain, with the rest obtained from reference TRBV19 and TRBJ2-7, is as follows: DGGITQSPKYLFRKEGQNVTLSCEQNLNHDAMYWYRQDPGQGLRLIYYSQIVNDFQKGDIAEGYSVSREKKESFPLTVTSAQKNPTAFYLCASSSGAGGEGEQYFGPGTRLTVT.

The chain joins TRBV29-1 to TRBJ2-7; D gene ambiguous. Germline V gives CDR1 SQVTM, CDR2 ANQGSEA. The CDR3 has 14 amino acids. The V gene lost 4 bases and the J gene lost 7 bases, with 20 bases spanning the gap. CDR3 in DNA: TGCAGCGTTGGTAATAGTGCCGCGAGTCATGAGCAGTACTTC. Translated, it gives CSVGNSAASHEQYF.

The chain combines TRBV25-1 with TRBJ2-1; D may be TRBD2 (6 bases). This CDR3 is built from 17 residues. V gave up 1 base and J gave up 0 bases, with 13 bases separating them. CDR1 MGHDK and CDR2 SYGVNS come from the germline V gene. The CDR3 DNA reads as TGTGCCAGCAGTGAATTGGGCGGGGTTAGCTCCTACAATGAGCAGTTCTTC. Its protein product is CASSELGGVSSYNEQFF.

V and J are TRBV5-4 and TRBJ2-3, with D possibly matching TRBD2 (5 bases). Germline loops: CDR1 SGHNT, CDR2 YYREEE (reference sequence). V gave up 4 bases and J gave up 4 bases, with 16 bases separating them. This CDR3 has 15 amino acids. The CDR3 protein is CASSPVSGGADTQYF. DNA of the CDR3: TGTGCCAGCAGCCCGGTGAGCGGTGGGGCAGATACGCAGTATTTT.

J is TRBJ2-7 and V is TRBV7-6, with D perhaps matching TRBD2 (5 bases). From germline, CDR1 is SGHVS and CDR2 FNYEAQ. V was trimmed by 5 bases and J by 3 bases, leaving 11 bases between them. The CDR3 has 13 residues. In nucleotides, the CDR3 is TGTGCCAGCAGCCCAGAGAGGGACTACGAGCAGTACTTC. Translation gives CASSPERDYEQYF.

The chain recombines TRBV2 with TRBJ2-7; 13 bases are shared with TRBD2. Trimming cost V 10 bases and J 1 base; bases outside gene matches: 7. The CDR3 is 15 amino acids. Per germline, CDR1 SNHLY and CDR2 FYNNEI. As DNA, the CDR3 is TGTGCCACCGAGGGGACTAGCGGGATGTCCTACGAGCAGTACTTC. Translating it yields CATEGTSGMSYEQYF.

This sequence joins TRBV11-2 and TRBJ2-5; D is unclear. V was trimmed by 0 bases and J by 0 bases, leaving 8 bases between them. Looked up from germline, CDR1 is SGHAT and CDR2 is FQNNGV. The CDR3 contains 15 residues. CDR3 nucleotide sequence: TGTGCCAGCAGCTTAGAATGGCTGGACCAAGAGACCCAGTACTTC. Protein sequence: CASSLEWLDQETQYF.

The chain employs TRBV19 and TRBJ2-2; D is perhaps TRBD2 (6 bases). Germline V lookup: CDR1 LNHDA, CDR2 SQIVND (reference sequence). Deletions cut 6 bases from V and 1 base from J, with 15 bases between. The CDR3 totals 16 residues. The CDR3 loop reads CASRWVGLQNTGELFF. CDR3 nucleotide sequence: TGTGCCAGTAGATGGGTAGGACTACAGAACACCGGGGAGCTGTTTTTT. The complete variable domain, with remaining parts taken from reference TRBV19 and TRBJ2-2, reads DGGITQSPKYLFRKEGQNVTLSCEQNLNHDAMYWYRQDPGQGLRLIYYSQIVNDFQKGDIAEGYSVSREKKESFPLTVTSAQKNPTAFYLCASRWVGLQNTGELFFGEGSRLTVL.

CDR3 sequence (DNA): TGTGCCAGCTCACCACCGGGCGGGAGGAACACCGGGGAGCTGTTTTTT. The encoded protein is CASSPPGGRNTGELFF. The chain links TRBV18 to TRBJ2-2; the match to TRBD2 covers 7 bases. Germline assignment: CDR1 KGHSH and CDR2 LQKENI. CDR3 length equals 16 residues. J gave up 1 base and V 0 bases, and 2 bases lay outside the gene matches.

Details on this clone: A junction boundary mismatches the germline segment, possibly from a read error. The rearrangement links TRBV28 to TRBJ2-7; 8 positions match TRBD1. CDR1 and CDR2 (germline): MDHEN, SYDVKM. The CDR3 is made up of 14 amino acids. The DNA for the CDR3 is TGTGCCAGCAGTTCCCTCATTCCGCGGACAGGGACAAGGTTC. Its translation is CASSSLIPRTGTRF.

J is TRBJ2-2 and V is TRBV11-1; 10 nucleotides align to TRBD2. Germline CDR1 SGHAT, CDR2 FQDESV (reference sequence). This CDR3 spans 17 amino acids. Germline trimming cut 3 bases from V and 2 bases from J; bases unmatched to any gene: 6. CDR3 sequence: CASSFPGLAQNTGELFF. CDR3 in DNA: TGTGCCAGCAGCTTCCCGGGACTAGCGCAAAACACCGGGGAGCTGTTTTTT.

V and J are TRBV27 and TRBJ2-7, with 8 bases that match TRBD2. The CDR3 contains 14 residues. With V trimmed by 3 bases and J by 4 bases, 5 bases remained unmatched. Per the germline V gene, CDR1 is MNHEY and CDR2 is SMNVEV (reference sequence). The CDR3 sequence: CASSFAGGQYEQYF. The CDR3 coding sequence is TGTGCCAGCAGTTTTGCGGGAGGTCAGTACGAGCAGTACTTC.

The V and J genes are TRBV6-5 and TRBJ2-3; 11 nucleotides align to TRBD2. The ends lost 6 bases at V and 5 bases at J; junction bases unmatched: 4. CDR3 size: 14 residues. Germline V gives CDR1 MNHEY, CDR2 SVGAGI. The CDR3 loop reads CASRVGLAGDTQYF. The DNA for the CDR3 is TGTGCCAGCAGAGTCGGACTAGCGGGAGATACGCAGTATTTT.

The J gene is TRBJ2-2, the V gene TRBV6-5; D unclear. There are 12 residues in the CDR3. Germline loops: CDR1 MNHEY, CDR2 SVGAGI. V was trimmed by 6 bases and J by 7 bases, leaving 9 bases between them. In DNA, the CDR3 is TGTGCCAGCAGACCCTTTAGCGGGGAGCTGTTTTTT. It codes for CASRPFSGELFF.

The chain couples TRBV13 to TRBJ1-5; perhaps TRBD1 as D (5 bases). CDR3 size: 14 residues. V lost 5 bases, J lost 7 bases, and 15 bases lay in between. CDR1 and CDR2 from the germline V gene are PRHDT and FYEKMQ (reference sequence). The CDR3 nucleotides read TGTGCCAGCAGCCGGGGGAGACCCCGGCAGCCCCAGCATTTT. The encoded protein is CASSRGRPRQPQHF.

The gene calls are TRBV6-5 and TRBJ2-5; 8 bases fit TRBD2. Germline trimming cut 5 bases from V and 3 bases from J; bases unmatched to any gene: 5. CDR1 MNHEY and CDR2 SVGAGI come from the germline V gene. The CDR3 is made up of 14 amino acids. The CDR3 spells CASSATRGEETQYF. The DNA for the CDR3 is TGTGCCAGCAGTGCGACGCGGGGGGAAGAGACCCAGTACTTC.

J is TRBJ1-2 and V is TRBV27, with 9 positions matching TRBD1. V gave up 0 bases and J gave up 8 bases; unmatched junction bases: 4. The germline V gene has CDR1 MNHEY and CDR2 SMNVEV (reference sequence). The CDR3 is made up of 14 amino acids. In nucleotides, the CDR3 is TGTGCCAGCAGTTTATCGACAGGGGGAAAAGGCTACACCTTC. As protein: CASSLSTGGKGYTF.

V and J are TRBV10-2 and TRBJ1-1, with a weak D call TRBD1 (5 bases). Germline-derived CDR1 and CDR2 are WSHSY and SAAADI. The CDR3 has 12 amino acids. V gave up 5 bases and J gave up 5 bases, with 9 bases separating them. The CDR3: CASSWEGTEAFF. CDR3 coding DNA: TGCGCCAGCAGTTGGGAGGGGACTGAAGCTTTCTTT.

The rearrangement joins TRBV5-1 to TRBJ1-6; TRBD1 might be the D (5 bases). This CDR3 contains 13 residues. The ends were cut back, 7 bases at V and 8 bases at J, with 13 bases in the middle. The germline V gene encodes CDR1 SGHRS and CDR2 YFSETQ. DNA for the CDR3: TGCGCCAGCCAGGGACTAGTAGATTCACCCCTCCACTTT. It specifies CASQGLVDSPLHF.

The CDR3: CASSLRGATTDTQYF. The CDR3, as DNA: TGTGCCAGCAGCTTACGGGGGGCAACCACAGATACGCAGTATTTT. The chain employs TRBV11-3 and TRBJ2-3; the D gene is possibly TRBD2 (7 bases). V was trimmed by 2 bases and J by 2 bases, leaving 11 bases between them. The length of the CDR3 is 15 residues. The germline V gene has CDR1 SGHNT and CDR2 YENEEA.

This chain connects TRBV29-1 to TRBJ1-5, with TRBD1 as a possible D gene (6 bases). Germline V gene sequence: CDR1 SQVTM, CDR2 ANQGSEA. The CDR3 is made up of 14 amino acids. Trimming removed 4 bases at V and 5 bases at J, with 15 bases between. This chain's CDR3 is CSVGSTGPHQPQHF. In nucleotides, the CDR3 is TGCAGCGTTGGGTCGACAGGACCTCATCAGCCCCAGCATTTT.

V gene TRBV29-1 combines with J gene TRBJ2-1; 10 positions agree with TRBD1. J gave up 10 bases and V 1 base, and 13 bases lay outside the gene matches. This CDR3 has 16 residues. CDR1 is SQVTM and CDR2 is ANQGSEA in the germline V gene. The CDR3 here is CSVEVPDRGQSLEQFF. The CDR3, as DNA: TGCAGCGTTGAAGTCCCTGACAGGGGGCAGAGCCTCGAGCAGTTCTTC.

Here the CDR3 reads CSVEGGVVDTQYF. CDR3 DNA: TGCAGCGTTGAAGGAGGAGTCGTGGATACGCAGTATTTT. The genes are TRBV29-1 and TRBJ2-3; D unresolved. Trimming removed 1 base at V and 6 bases at J, with 11 bases between. The V gene's germline CDR1 is SQVTM and CDR2 ANQGSEA. CDR3 size: 13 residues.

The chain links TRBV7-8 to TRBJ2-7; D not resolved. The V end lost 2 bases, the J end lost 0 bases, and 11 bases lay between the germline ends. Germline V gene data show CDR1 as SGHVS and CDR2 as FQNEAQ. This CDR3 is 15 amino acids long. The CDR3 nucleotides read TGTGCCAGCAGCTTAATACCTCCGAGCTCCTACGAGCAGTACTTC. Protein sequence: CASSLIPPSSYEQYF.

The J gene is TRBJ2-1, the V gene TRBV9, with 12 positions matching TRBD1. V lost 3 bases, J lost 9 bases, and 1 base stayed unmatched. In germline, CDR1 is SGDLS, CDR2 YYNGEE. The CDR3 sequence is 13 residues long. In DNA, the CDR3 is TGTGCCAGCAGCGCGGGACAGGGGGCTGAGCAGTTCTTC. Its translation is CASSAGQGAEQFF. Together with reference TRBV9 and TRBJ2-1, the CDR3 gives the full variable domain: DSGVTQTPKHLITATGQRVTLRCSPRSGDLSVYWYQQSLDQGLQFLIQYYNGEERAKGNILERFSAQQFPDLHSELNLSSLELGDSALYFCASSAGQGAEQFFGPGTRLTVL.

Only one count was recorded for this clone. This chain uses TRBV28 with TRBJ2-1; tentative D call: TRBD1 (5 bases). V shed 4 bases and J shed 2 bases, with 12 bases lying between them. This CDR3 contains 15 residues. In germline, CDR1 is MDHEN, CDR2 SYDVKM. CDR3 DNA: TGTGCCAGCAGTTCAGGGTGGTTGACCTACAATGAGCAGTTCTTC. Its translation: CASSSGWLTYNEQFF.

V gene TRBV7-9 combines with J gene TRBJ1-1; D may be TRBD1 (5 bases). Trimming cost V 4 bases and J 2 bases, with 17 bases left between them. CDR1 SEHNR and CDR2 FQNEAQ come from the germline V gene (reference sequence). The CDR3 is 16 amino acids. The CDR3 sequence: CASSSRLGAPNTEAFF. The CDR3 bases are TGTGCCAGCAGCTCGCGGCTAGGGGCTCCCAACACTGAAGCTTTCTTT. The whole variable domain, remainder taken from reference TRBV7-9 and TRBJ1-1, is DTGVSQNPRHKITKRGQNVTFRCDPISEHNRLYWYRQTLGQGPEFLTYFQNEAQLEKSRLLSDRFSAERPKGSFSTLEIQRTEQGDSAMYLCASSSRLGAPNTEAFFGQGTRLTVV.

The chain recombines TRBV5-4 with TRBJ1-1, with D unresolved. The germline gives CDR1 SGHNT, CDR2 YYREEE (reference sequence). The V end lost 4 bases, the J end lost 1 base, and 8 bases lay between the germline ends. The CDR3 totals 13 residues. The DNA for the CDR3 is TGTGCCAGCAGCCTAGACTCGAACACTGAAGCTTTCTTT. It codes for CASSLDSNTEAFF.

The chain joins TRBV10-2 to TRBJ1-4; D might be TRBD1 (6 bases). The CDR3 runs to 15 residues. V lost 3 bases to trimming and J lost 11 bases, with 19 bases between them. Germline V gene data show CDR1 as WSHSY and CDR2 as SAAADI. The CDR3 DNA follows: TGCGCCAGCAGTGAAGGTCAGGGGTTGGTGGGTAAACTGTTTTTT. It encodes CASSEGQGLVGKLFF.

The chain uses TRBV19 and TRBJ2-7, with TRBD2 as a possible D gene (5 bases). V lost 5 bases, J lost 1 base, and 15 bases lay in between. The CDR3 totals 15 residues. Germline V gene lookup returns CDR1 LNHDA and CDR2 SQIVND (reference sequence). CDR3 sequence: CASSGPPGSSYEQYF. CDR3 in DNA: TGTGCCAGTAGTGGCCCCCCGGGGTCTTCCTACGAGCAGTACTTC.